Detailed here is one T cell receptor (beta chain). Its antigen is undetermined. These data are taken from a study of vaccination effects on CD4 cells after COVID-19. Antigen-specific CD4+ T cell clonotypes were called by their expansion after viral peptide-pool culture in ViraFEST. Culture proceeded for 10 days, and CD4+ T cells were then isolated. BNT162b2 vaccine or mRNA-1273 vaccine was given to participants in two doses. Each culture had half its medium swapped for IL-2 medium on days 3 and 7. Sequencing was performed with immunoSEQ multiplex PCR; in TCRdb, only in-frame clones are kept and a portion is missing. The profile shows approximately 11,000 clones, roughly 70% of them singletons. V gave up 8 bases and J gave up 5 bases; unmatched junction bases: 11. Germline lookup yields CDR1 MNHEY and CDR2 SVGAGI. The CDR3 is made up of 15 amino acids.

The source is a human donor who received a COVID-19 vaccine. V gene TRBV6-5 combines with J gene TRBJ1-1, with 10 positions matching TRBD1. This sample comprised CD4+ T cells from PBMCs cultured with SARS-CoV-2 spike peptides, obtained after COVID-19 vaccination. The CDR3 bases are TGTGCCAGCCAGCGGGCGACAGGGGGCAGGACTGAAGCTTTCTTT. Its translation: CASQRATGGRTEAFF.